This T cell receptor beta chain came from a study of shared clonotypes between healthy human individuals. Study background: A couple of women and a few men aged 18 to 49 made up the donors.

The table came from immunoSEQ multiplex PCR; TCRdb's copy has only in-frame clones and leaves some out. Of approximately 470,000 clones in the sample, 60% to 80% were seen once. The germline gives CDR1 SEHNR, CDR2 FQNEAQ (reference sequence). The CDR3 is 15 amino acids. Trimming removed 1 base from V and 2 bases from J, with 9 bases in between. The clonotype was recovered from a woman in her forties in good health. Some clones in this sample may be carry-over from other donors' samples. The specimen sequenced was PBMCs. The chain recombines TRBV7-9 with TRBJ2-1, with no clear D. Here the CDR3 DNA reads TGTGCCAGCAGCTTAGACTCTCCAACCTACAATGAGCAGTTCTTC. It translates to CASSLDSPTYNEQFF.